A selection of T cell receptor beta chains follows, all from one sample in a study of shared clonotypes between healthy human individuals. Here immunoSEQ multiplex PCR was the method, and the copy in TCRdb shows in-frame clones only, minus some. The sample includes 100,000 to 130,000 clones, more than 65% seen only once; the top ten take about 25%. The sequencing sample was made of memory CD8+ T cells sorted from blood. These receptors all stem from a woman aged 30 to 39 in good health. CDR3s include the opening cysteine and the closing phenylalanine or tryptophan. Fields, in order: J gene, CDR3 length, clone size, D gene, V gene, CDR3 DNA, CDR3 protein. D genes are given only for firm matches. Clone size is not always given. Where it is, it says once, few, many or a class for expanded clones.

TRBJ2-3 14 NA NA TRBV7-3 TGTGCCAGCAGCTTAGGTGGGGACACGGATACGCAGTATTTT CASSLGGDTDTQYF
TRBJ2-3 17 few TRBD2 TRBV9 TGTGCCAGCAGCCTCCGACTAGCGGGAGCATCCGCAGATACGCAGTATTTT CASSLRLAGASADTQYF
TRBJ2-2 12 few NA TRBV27 TGTGCCAGCAGTTTACTGGGATGGGAGCTGTTTTTT CASSLLGWELFF
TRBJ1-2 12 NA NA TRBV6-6 TGTGCCAGCAGTCCTCTAGGACATGGCTACACCTTC CASSPLGHGYTF
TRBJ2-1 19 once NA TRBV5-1 TGCGCCAGCAGCGTTTATCTTTCGGGTATACGAGGCAGGGATAATGAGCAGTTCTTC CASSVYLSGIRGRDNEQFF
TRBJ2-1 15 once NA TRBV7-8 TGTGCCAGCAGCTTAGGGTGGACCCACTACAATGAGCAGTTCTTC CASSLGWTHYNEQFF
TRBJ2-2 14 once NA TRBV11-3 TGTGCCAGCACCCCACAAAGCGCCACCGGGGAGCTGTTTTTT CASTPQSATGELFF
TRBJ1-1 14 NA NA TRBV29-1 TGCAGCGTTGAAGATCGAGGGTTCGGCACTGAAGCTTTCTTT CSVEDRGFGTEAFF
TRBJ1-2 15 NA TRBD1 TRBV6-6 TGTGCCAGCAGGGAGCGGGACAGCTCAGTTTATGGCTACACCTTC CASRERDSSVYGYTF
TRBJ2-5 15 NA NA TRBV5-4 TGTGCCAGCAGCTTAACCAGGGGACTCCAAGAGACCCAGTACTTC CASSLTRGLQETQYF
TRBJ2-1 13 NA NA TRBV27 TGTGCCAGCAGTCTCGGGAGGGGGCATGAGCAGTTCTTC CASSLGRGHEQFF
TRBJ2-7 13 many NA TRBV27 TGTGCCAGCAGTTTAAGAGGGCAATACGAGCAGTACTTC CASSLRGQYEQYF
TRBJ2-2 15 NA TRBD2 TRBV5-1 TGCGCCAGCAGCCCTGGGACTAGCAATCCCGGGGAGCTGTTTTTT CASSPGTSNPGELFF
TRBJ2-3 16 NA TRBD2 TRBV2 TGTGCCAGCAGTGCCAACGGGGGGGAGCTTGCAGATACGCAGTATTTT CASSANGGELADTQYF
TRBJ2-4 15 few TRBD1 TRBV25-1 TGTGCCAGCAGTGAGAGGACAGGGTTGACGGACATTCAGTACTTC CASSERTGLTDIQYF
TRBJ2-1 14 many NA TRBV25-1 TGTGCCAGCAGTGAATCAGGGGCAGGCCGAGAGCAGTTCTTC CASSESGAGREQFF
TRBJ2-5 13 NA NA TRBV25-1 TGTGCCAGCATAGCGGCTAACGGGGAGACCCAGTACTTC CASIAANGETQYF
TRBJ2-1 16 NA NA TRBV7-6 TGTGCCAGCAGCCCACGTGCGGGATTCTCCTACAATGAGCAGTTCTTC CASSPRAGFSYNEQFF
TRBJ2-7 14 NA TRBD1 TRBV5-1 TGCGCCAGCAGCATCACGACAGGGGGCTACGAGCAGTACTTC CASSITTGGYEQYF
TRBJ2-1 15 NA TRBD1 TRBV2 TGTGCCAGCAGTGAAACAGGGGGCGCCTACAATGAGCAGTTCTTC CASSETGGAYNEQFF
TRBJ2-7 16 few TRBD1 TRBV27 TGTGCCAGCAGTTTAATCCCGGGACAGGGGATCTACGAGCAGTACTTC CASSLIPGQGIYEQYF
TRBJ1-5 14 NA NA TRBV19 TGTGCCAGTAGCTTCCGTAGGCGCAATCAGCCCCAGCATTTT CASSFRRRNQPQHF
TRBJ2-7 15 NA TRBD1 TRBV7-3 TGTGCCAGCAGCTCCCCTCGGACAGGGGGCTACGAGCAGTACTTC CASSSPRTGGYEQYF
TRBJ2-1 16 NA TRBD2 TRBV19 TGTGCCAGTAGTATCCCGGGACTAGCGGGATACAATGAGCAGTTCTTC CASSIPGLAGYNEQFF
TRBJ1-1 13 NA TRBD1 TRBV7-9 TGTGCCAGCAGCAAACGGACAGGGACTGAAGCTTTCTTT CASSKRTGTEAFF
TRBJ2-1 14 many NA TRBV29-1 TGCAGCGTTGACTCCGCGGGAACCTACAATGAGCAGTTCTTC CSVDSAGTYNEQFF
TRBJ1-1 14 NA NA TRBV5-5 TGTGCCAGCAGCCTAATGGCGGTCGACAGTGAAGCTTTCTTT CASSLMAVDSEAFF
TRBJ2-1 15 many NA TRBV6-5 TGTGCCAGCAGTTACGTTACGGGGGTAGGAAATGAGCAGTTCTTC CASSYVTGVGNEQFF
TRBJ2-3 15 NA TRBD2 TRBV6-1 TGTGCCAGCAGTGTCAGCGCCGGGGAGGGAGATACGCAGTATTTT CASSVSAGEGDTQYF
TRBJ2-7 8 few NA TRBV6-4 TGTGCCAGCTACGAGCAGTACTTC CASYEQYF
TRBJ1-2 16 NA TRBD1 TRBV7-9 TGTGCCAGCAGCTTAGTCAGGGACAGAGGAGTCTATGGCTACACCTTC CASSLVRDRGVYGYTF
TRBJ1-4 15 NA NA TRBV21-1 TGTGCCAGCAGCAAAGGGACCCGGTGGAATGAAAAACTGTTTTTT CASSKGTRWNEKLFF
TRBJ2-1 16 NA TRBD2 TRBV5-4 TGTGCCAGCAGTTTACTAGCGGGAGGGATCTACAATGAGCAGTTCTTC CASSLLAGGIYNEQFF
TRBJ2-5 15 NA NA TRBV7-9 TGTGCCAGCAGCCCACCCCCTTCGGGCCTTGAGACCCAGTACTTC CASSPPPSGLETQYF
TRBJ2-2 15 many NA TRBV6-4 TGTGCCAGCAGTGACTCTGACAGCAACACCGGGGAGCTGTTTTTT CASSDSDSNTGELFF
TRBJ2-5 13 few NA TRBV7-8 TGTGCCAGCAGCTTGTTTACCGAAGAGACCCAGTACTTC CASSLFTEETQYF
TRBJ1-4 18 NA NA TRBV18 TGTGCCAGCTCAGTTACCAAAGGAATTGAGACAGTTAATGAAAAACTGTTTTTT CASSVTKGIETVNEKLFF
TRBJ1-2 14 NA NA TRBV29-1 TGCAGCGTTTGGGGGCTTAGGGATTTTTATGGCTACACCTTC CSVWGLRDFYGYTF
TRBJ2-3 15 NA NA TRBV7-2 TGTGCCAGCAGCTTAGATCGAGTGAGCACAGATACGCAGTATTTT CASSLDRVSTDTQYF
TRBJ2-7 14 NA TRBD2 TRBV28 TGTGCCAGCAGTTCGCGGGAGGGCCTTAGCGAGCAGTACTTC CASSSREGLSEQYF
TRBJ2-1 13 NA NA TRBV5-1 TGCGCCAGCAGCCCAGTGATGGGCCATGAGCAGTTCTTC CASSPVMGHEQFF
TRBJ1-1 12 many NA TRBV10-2 TGCGCCAGCAGTGAGCCAGGACATGAAGCTTTCTTT CASSEPGHEAFF
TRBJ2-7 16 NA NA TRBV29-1 TGCAGCGTTGTCTTCGCAGTCGGAGGCGCTACCTACGAGCAGTACTTC CSVVFAVGGATYEQYF
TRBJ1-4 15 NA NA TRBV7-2 TGTGCCAGCAGCTTACGTGGGCAGCATAATGAAAAACTGTTTTTT CASSLRGQHNEKLFF
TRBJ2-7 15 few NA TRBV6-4 TGTGCCAGCAGTGAAGAAGGAGGTGGGTACTACGAGCAGTACTTC CASSEEGGGYYEQYF
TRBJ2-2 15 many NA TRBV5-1 TGCGCCAGCAGCTTGGTGGGAGTAGTAAGCGGGGAGCTGTTTTTT CASSLVGVVSGELFF